Below are 15 T cell receptor beta chains sequenced from a single sample in a study of blood T cell repertoires in COVID-19. The protocol was immunoSEQ multiplex PCR, while the TCRdb copy is restricted to in-frame clones and leaves out a portion. The sample carries approximately 360,000 clones, around 87% recorded once. Source material: peripheral blood. These receptors were collected from a man between 18 and 29 years old with active or convalescent COVID-19.

The chain recombines TRBV11-2 with TRBJ1-1, with 7 bases matching TRBD1. This CDR3 spans 15 amino acids. Trimming removed 6 bases from V and 0 bases from J; junction bases left unmatched: 7. Germline V gives CDR1 SGHAT, CDR2 FQNNGV. The CDR3 here is CASSQTGTMNTEAFF. CDR3 DNA: TGTGCCAGCAGTCAGACAGGGACCATGAACACTGAAGCTTTCTTT.

The rearrangement uses TRBV6-2 or TRBV6-3 and TRBJ2-7, with TRBD1 matching over 8 bases. Germline trimming cut 5 bases from V and 0 bases from J; bases unmatched to any gene: 3. The CDR3 sequence is 14 residues long. CDR1 MNHEY and CDR2 SVGEGT come from the germline V gene. Here the CDR3 reads CASSRTGSSYEQYF. For the CDR3, the DNA is TGTGCCAGCAGTCGGACAGGGTCCTCCTACGAGCAGTACTTC.

This clone was observed a handful of times. The rearrangement joins TRBV27 to TRBJ1-6; a weak D match, TRBD1 (5 bases). Germline loops: CDR1 MNHEY, CDR2 SMNVEV (reference sequence). V lost 7 bases to trimming and J lost 10 bases, with 20 bases between them. The CDR3 covers 15 residues. DNA of the CDR3: TGTGCCAGCACCTCCCCTTTCGGGGGAGGATCACCCCTCCACTTT. This encodes CASTSPFGGGSPLHF.

The rearrangement joins TRBV29-1 to TRBJ1-2; 8 positions match TRBD1. The germline CDR1 and CDR2 sequences are SQVTM and ANQGSEA. The V and J ends lost 6 bases and 0 bases, in that order; junction bases with no gene match: 3. CDR3 size: 13 residues. The CDR3 coding sequence is TGCAGCGTAGTACAGGGGGCTAACTATGGCTACACCTTC. This encodes CSVVQGANYGYTF.

J is TRBJ1-2 and V is TRBV24-1, with D possibly TRBD1 on 5 matching bases. CDR3 length: 13 residues. Trimming took off 6 bases at V and 8 bases at J, with 15 bases between the two ends. Germline CDR1 KGHDR, CDR2 SFDVKD. The DNA for the CDR3 is TGTGCCACCAGTCGCCAGGGATTTGGGGGCTACACCTTC. As protein: CATSRQGFGGYTF.

The V gene is TRBV5-1, the J gene TRBJ2-1; TRBD2 matches at 9 bases. With 1 base clipped from V and 4 bases from J, the junction kept 6 bases outside the gene matches. Germline CDR1 is SGHRS and CDR2 is YFSETQ. The CDR3 is 16 residues long. Here the CDR3 reads CASSLIRLAAYNEQFF. The CDR3 nucleotides are TGCGCCAGCAGCTTGATCCGACTAGCGGCATACAATGAGCAGTTCTTC.

The chain joins TRBV3-1 (or the pseudogene TRBV3-2) to TRBJ2-1, with TRBD2 identical over 10 bases. J gave up 1 base and V 1 base, and 13 bases lay outside the gene matches. The CDR3 sequence is 20 residues long. In germline, CDR1 is LGHDT, CDR2 YNNKEL (reference sequence). The chain's CDR3 is CASSQALSQREGGSYNEQFF. As DNA, the CDR3 is TGTGCCAGCAGCCAAGCCCTTTCTCAGCGGGAGGGTGGTTCCTACAATGAGCAGTTCTTC.

CDR3 protein: CASSYRDRVYGYTF. The CDR3 nucleotides are TGTGCCAGCAGTTACCGGGACAGAGTCTATGGCTACACCTTC. The chain recombines TRBV28 with TRBJ1-2; 7 nucleotides line up with TRBD1. V was clipped by 4 bases and J by 4 bases; unmatched bases: 6. The CDR3 is made up of 14 amino acids. The germline V gene encodes CDR1 MDHEN and CDR2 SYDVKM.

The chain couples TRBV19 to TRBJ2-5; TRBD2 matches 13 bases. The V gene's germline CDR1 is LNHDA and CDR2 SQIVND (reference sequence). Trimming at V came to 3 bases and at J to 5 bases, leaving 3 bases not matched to a gene. CDR3 length: 15 residues. This CDR3 reads CASSMGTSGEETQYF. CDR3 sequence (DNA): TGTGCCAGTAGTATGGGGACTAGCGGGGAGGAGACCCAGTACTTC.

The chain is built from TRBV7-2 and TRBJ2-3; 10 nucleotides line up with TRBD2. J was trimmed by 6 bases and V by 0 bases; bases with no gene match: 9. CDR3 length equals 17 residues. Germline CDR1 is SGHTA and CDR2 is FQGNSA. The CDR3 reads CASSLARLAGVLDTQYF. The CDR3 nucleotides read TGTGCCAGCAGCTTAGCGAGGCTAGCGGGGGTGCTCGATACGCAGTATTTT.

The chain employs TRBV2 and TRBJ2-1, with TRBD2 as a possible D gene (5 bases). The V and J ends lost 7 bases and 3 bases respectively, with 19 bases between them. The CDR3 length is 16 residues. Looked up from germline, CDR1 is SNHLY and CDR2 is FYNNEI. CDR3 sequence (DNA): TGTGCCAGCACCAGCCCGAATTTCCGGGGCTACAATGAGCAGTTCTTC. Amino acids: CASTSPNFRGYNEQFF.

The chain is built from TRBV7-9 and TRBJ1-6; 7 positions match TRBD1. Trimming at V came to 7 bases and at J to 7 bases, leaving 4 bases not matched to a gene. The CDR3 length is 13 residues. Germline assignment: CDR1 SEHNR and CDR2 FQNEAQ (reference sequence). CDR3 sequence: CASNGQENSPLHF. In nucleotides, the CDR3 is TGTGCCAGCAACGGACAGGAGAATTCACCCCTCCACTTT. Full variable domain (remainder filled in from reference TRBV7-9 and TRBJ1-6): DTGVSQNPRHKITKRGQNVTFRCDPISEHNRLYWYRQTLGQGPEFLTYFQNEAQLEKSRLLSDRFSAERPKGSFSTLEIQRTEQGDSAMYLCASNGQENSPLHFGNGTRLTVT.

This chain uses TRBV25-1 with TRBJ2-3, with D possibly being TRBD2 (6 bases). V was pared by 1 base and J by 5 bases, with 13 bases between. CDR1 and CDR2 from the germline V gene are MGHDK and SYGVNS. The CDR3 consists of 15 residues. In DNA, the CDR3 is TGTGCCAGCAGTGAATCGGCAGGGAGGTTAGATACGCAGTATTTT. Translating it yields CASSESAGRLDTQYF.

The chain carries TRBV7-2 and TRBJ1-4, with TRBD1 as a possible D gene (5 bases). From germline, CDR1 is SGHTA and CDR2 FQGNSA. The V end lost 5 bases, the J end lost 0 bases, and 22 bases lay between the germline ends. This CDR3 is 19 amino acids long. The CDR3 sequence: CASSQKTLLGTATNEKLFF. The CDR3 DNA sequence: TGTGCCAGCAGCCAAAAGACGCTTCTGGGGACTGCAACTAATGAAAAACTGTTTTTT. Based on the CDR3 plus reference TRBV7-2 and TRBJ1-4, the full variable domain is GAGVSQSPSNKVTEKGKDVELRCDPISGHTALYWYRQSLGQGLEFLIYFQGNSAPDKSGLPSDRFSAERTGGSVSTLTIQRTQQEDSAVYLCASSQKTLLGTATNEKLFFGSGTQLSVL.

The chain is built from TRBV2 and TRBJ1-4; no firm D call. This CDR3 contains 13 residues. Germline CDR1 and CDR2: SNHLY and FYNNEI. Trimming removed 11 bases at V and 8 bases at J, with 18 bases between. CDR3 region: CAGEPLSDEKLFF. The CDR3 DNA sequence: TGTGCCGGAGAACCACTATCAGACGAAAAACTGTTTTTT.